These T cell receptor beta chains were read from a single sample in a study of blood T cell repertoires in COVID-19. Sequencing was performed with immunoSEQ multiplex PCR; in TCRdb, only in-frame clones are kept and a portion is missing. Found here are about 220,000 clones, roughly 85% of them singletons; the top ten hold over 2%. Sequenced input: peripheral blood. Every receptor here comes from a woman in her 70s with COVID-19, enrolled during active disease. Each CDR3 is given with its conserved first and last residue. D genes are given only for firm matches. Only part of the rows carry a size: once, few, many, or a class if the clone is expanded.

clone_size: -; d_call: TRBD2; cdr3_length: 14; v_call: TRBV10-3; j_call: TRBJ2-7; cdr3_nt: TGTGCCATCAGTGAACGGCGGGGGGCCTACGAGCAGTACTTC; cdr3_aa: CAISERRGAYEQYF
clone_size: few; d_call: -; cdr3_length: 15; v_call: TRBV7-6; j_call: TRBJ2-7; cdr3_nt: TGTGCCAGCAGCTTGGGGGGACAGAGCTCCTACGAGCAGTACTTC; cdr3_aa: CASSLGGQSSYEQYF
clone_size: -; d_call: TRBD1; cdr3_length: 14; v_call: TRBV6-5; j_call: TRBJ1-2; cdr3_nt: TGTGCCAGCAGAAGATCCGGGACAGGGGTTGGCTACACCTTC; cdr3_aa: CASRRSGTGVGYTF
clone_size: -; d_call: -; cdr3_length: 15; v_call: TRBV7-2; j_call: TRBJ2-1; cdr3_nt: TGTGCCAGCAGCCCAGAATGGGCCACCTACAATGAGCAGTTCTTC; cdr3_aa: CASSPEWATYNEQFF
clone_size: -; d_call: TRBD1; cdr3_length: 13; v_call: TRBV6-1; j_call: TRBJ1-2; cdr3_nt: TGTGCCAGCAGTGAAGGCCGGGGACAGGGGCCTACCTTC; cdr3_aa: CASSEGRGQGPTF
clone_size: -; d_call: -; cdr3_length: 13; v_call: TRBV6-2/TRBV6-3; j_call: TRBJ1-6; cdr3_nt: TGTGCCAGCAGCCTATACAGGGATTCACCCCTCCACTTT; cdr3_aa: CASSLYRDSPLHF
clone_size: -; d_call: TRBD2; cdr3_length: 15; v_call: TRBV6-2/TRBV6-3; j_call: TRBJ2-7; cdr3_nt: TGTGCCAGCAGTTTAGACGGGACTAGCTCCTACGAGCAGTACTTC; cdr3_aa: CASSLDGTSSYEQYF
clone_size: -; d_call: TRBD1; cdr3_length: 15; v_call: TRBV7-9; j_call: TRBJ1-5; cdr3_nt: TGTGCCAGCAGCGGGGACAGGGGTCGCAATCAGCCCCAGCATTTT; cdr3_aa: CASSGDRGRNQPQHF
clone_size: -; d_call: -; cdr3_length: 14; v_call: TRBV2; j_call: TRBJ2-4; cdr3_nt: TGTGCCAGCAGTGAGGGCTACGTCAAAAACATTCAGTACTTC; cdr3_aa: CASSEGYVKNIQYF
clone_size: -; d_call: -; cdr3_length: 16; v_call: TRBV7-2; j_call: TRBJ2-6; cdr3_nt: TGTGCCAGCAGCCCCGCAGCGAGCTCTGGGGCCAACGTCCTGACTTTC; cdr3_aa: CASSPAASSGANVLTF
clone_size: -; d_call: TRBD2; cdr3_length: 16; v_call: TRBV5-1; j_call: TRBJ2-1; cdr3_nt: TGCGCCAGCAGCGTCCGTAGCGGGGGGGCCTTCAATGAGCAGTTCTTC; cdr3_aa: CASSVRSGGAFNEQFF
clone_size: -; d_call: TRBD1; cdr3_length: 13; v_call: TRBV10-3; j_call: TRBJ1-1; cdr3_nt: TGTGCCATCAGGTCAGGGGGCGGCACTGAAGCTTTCTTT; cdr3_aa: CAIRSGGGTEAFF
clone_size: few; d_call: -; cdr3_length: 12; v_call: TRBV6-5; j_call: TRBJ1-2; cdr3_nt: TGTGCCAGCAGTTACAGGGGGTATGGCTACACCTTC; cdr3_aa: CASSYRGYGYTF
clone_size: -; d_call: TRBD1; cdr3_length: 18; v_call: TRBV18; j_call: TRBJ1-5; cdr3_nt: TGTGCCAGCTCACCACCGCTACAGGGGGCAGGCAGCAATCAGCCCCAGCATTTT; cdr3_aa: CASSPPLQGAGSNQPQHF